Shown below are 2 T cell receptor beta chains from a single sample sequenced in a study of blood T cell repertoires in COVID-19. Profiled with immunoSEQ multiplex PCR; TCRdb holds only in-frame clones, not every one. The data hold 300,000 to 450,000 clones, with roughly 87% observed a single time. The specimen was PBMCs or T cells enriched from blood (not recorded which). Receptors originate from a woman younger than 45 who had recovered from COVID-19.

The chain is built from TRBV5-1 and TRBJ1-1, with 7 bases aligning to TRBD1. The germline gives CDR1 SGHRS, CDR2 YFSETQ. The CDR3 is 15 residues long. The ends lost 0 bases at V and 0 bases at J; junction bases unmatched: 2. As DNA, the CDR3 is TGCGCCAGCAGCTTGGGGGGACAGATGAACACTGAAGCTTTCTTT. Protein: CASSLGGQMNTEAFF.

The rearrangement uses TRBV18 and TRBJ2-7, with D maybe TRBD1 (5 bases). The CDR3 sequence is 13 residues long. Germline-derived CDR1 and CDR2 are KGHSH and LQKENI. Deletions cut 3 bases from V and 7 bases from J, with 13 bases between. The CDR3: CASSPRAGREQYF. The CDR3 nucleotides are TGTGCCAGCTCACCTAGGGCAGGGCGGGAGCAGTACTTC.